The 26 T cell receptor beta chains presented below share a single source sample, sequenced in a study of technical replicates of blood from a handful of donors. Profiled with immunoSEQ multiplex PCR; TCRdb holds only in-frame clones, not every one. Of almost 90,000 clones in the sample, around 96% were seen once. The sequencing sample was made of T cells isolated from PBMCs. The receptors stem from a human donor in good health.

Remarks on this clone: A read error may account for a junction end that differs from germline. V is TRBV2 and J is TRBJ2-7; 8 nucleotides align to TRBD2. This CDR3 has 14 residues. The germline CDR1 and CDR2 sequences are SNHLY and FYNNEI. The CDR3 loop is CASSQAGASYEQYF. CDR3 in DNA: TGTGCCAGCAGTCAAGCGGGAGCGTCCTACGAGCAGTACTTC.

This clone occurred once. This chain joins TRBV28 and TRBJ2-7; a weak D match, TRBD2 (5 bases). CDR1 MDHEN and CDR2 SYDVKM come from the germline V gene. The V end lost 3 bases, the J end lost 0 bases, and 12 bases lay between the germline ends. CDR3 size: 15 residues. CDR3 DNA sequence: TGTGCCAGCAGTTTGACCGGGATTCTCTCCTACGAGCAGTACTTC. Residues: CASSLTGILSYEQYF.

The chain links TRBV10-3 to TRBJ2-5; no firm D call. The CDR3 covers 12 residues. The germline V and J ends were trimmed by 6 bases and 2 bases, with 7 bases remaining between them. Looked up from germline, CDR1 is ENHRY and CDR2 is SYGVKD. In DNA form, the CDR3 reads TGTGCCATCAGCAACACACAAGAGACCCAGTACTTC. Protein sequence: CAISNTQETQYF.

This CDR3 reads CASSLADSNYGYTF. CDR3 coding DNA: TGTGCCAGCAGCTTAGCCGACAGTAACTATGGCTACACCTTC. This chain uses TRBV7-9 with TRBJ1-2; possible D gene TRBD1, 5 bases. The CDR3 contains 14 residues. Germline V gene lookup returns CDR1 SEHNR and CDR2 FQNEAQ (reference sequence). Trimming removed 0 bases from V and 1 base from J, with 6 bases in between.

This sequence joins TRBV6-6 and TRBJ2-5; 7 nucleotides agree with TRBD2. The DNA end is a closer match to TRBJ2-7, so the J assignment may be wrong. Germline loops: CDR1 MNHNY, CDR2 SVGAGI (reference sequence). The CDR3 is made up of 9 amino acids. The CDR3 loop is CAAGVEQYF. The DNA of the CDR3 is TGTGCCGCGGGGGTCGAGCAGTACTTC.

The gene calls are TRBV5-1 and TRBJ2-7, with 7 bases fitting TRBD1. Germline loops: CDR1 SGHRS, CDR2 YFSETQ. The V and J ends lost 4 bases and 3 bases, in that order; junction bases with no gene match: 4. This CDR3 is 13 amino acids long. The chain's CDR3 is CASSTGTDYEQYF. DNA for the CDR3: TGCGCCAGCAGCACTGGGACAGACTACGAGCAGTACTTC.

The chain couples TRBV28 to TRBJ2-4; TRBD1 agrees at 7 bases. Trimming at V came to 5 bases and at J to 4 bases, leaving 8 bases not matched to a gene. Per germline, CDR1 MDHEN and CDR2 SYDVKM. The CDR3 is 15 amino acids. The CDR3, as DNA: TGTGCCAGCAGTCCAGGGGCAGGGGGTAAAAACATTCAGTACTTC. Translated: CASSPGAGGKNIQYF. Full variable domain (missing parts from reference TRBV28 and TRBJ2-4): DVKVTQSSRYLVKRTGEKVFLECVQDMDHENMFWYRQDPGLGLRLIYFSYDVKMKEKGDIPEGYSVSREKKERFSLILESASTNQTSMYLCASSPGAGGKNIQYFGAGTRLSVL.

V and J are TRBV10-2 and TRBJ1-5, with 12 bases fitting TRBD1. J was trimmed by 7 bases and V by 6 bases; bases with no gene match: 4. CDR1 and CDR2 (germline): WSHSY, SAAADI. The CDR3 contains 14 residues. CDR3 amino acids: CASRGQGASQPQHF. Written as DNA, the CDR3 is TGCGCCAGCAGGGGACAGGGGGCATCCCAGCCCCAGCATTTT.

The rearrangement uses TRBV6-5 and TRBJ1-5; the match to TRBD1 covers 7 bases. Germline V gives CDR1 MNHEY, CDR2 SVGAGI. CDR3 length equals 13 residues. The J segment lost 5 bases and the V segment lost 5 bases, leaving 3 bases of the junction unmatched. Written as DNA, the CDR3 is TGTGCCAGCAGTCGAACAGGGGATCAGCCCCAGCATTTT. Residues: CASSRTGDQPQHF.

The V call is TRBV4-1, the J call TRBJ1-2; TRBD1 is a possible D gene (5 bases). V was cut by 4 bases and J by 4 bases, with 13 bases left in between. CDR1 and CDR2 (germline): MGHRA, YSYEKL. This CDR3 region has 14 residues. The CDR3 DNA is TGCGCCAGCAGCCCAACAGACAGCTCCTATGGCTACACCTTC. Amino acid sequence: CASSPTDSSYGYTF.

This chain uses TRBV5-1 with TRBJ1-1; D gene unclear. With 4 bases removed from V and 3 bases from J, the gap between germline ends came to 10 bases. The CDR3 spans 13 residues. Germline CDR1 is SGHRS and CDR2 is YFSETQ. CDR3 nucleotide sequence: TGCGCCAGCAGCACGTTCCAGGACACTGAAGCTTTCTTT. Its translation: CASSTFQDTEAFF.

This clone was seen just once. The gene calls are TRBV2 and TRBJ1-1; D remains ambiguous. CDR3 length: 16 residues. Germline values: CDR1 SNHLY, CDR2 FYNNEI. Trimming took off 5 bases at V and 1 base at J, with 17 bases between the two ends. In DNA form, the CDR3 reads TGTGCCAGCAGTCTAATTCCGGGAGAGGGGAACACTGAAGCTTTCTTT. It specifies CASSLIPGEGNTEAFF.

The CDR3 nucleotides are TGTGCCAGCAGCGCACCGGGACTGGTAAACACCGGGGAGCTGTTTTTT. Protein: CASSAPGLVNTGELFF. This chain connects TRBV9 to TRBJ2-2, with D tentatively TRBD2 (6 bases). The germline V gene encodes CDR1 SGDLS and CDR2 YYNGEE. Trimming removed 3 bases from V and 2 bases from J, with 14 bases in between. This CDR3 region has 16 residues.

This clone has only one observation. J is TRBJ2-3 and V is TRBV7-2, with D tentatively TRBD2 (5 bases). Germline-derived CDR1 and CDR2 are SGHTA and FQGNSA. Trimming removed 3 bases at V and 4 bases at J, with 5 bases between. CDR3 length: 12 residues. The CDR3 nucleotides read TGTGCCAGCAGCTTCGGGGCAGATACGCAGTATTTT. Translating it yields CASSFGADTQYF. Combining the CDR3 with reference TRBV7-2 and TRBJ2-3 gives the whole variable domain GAGVSQSPSNKVTEKGKDVELRCDPISGHTALYWYRQSLGQGLEFLIYFQGNSAPDKSGLPSDRFSAERTGGSVSTLTIQRTQQEDSAVYLCASSFGADTQYFGPGTRLTVL.

The DNA for the CDR3 is TGTGCCAGCAGTTTAATGGGCCCATACAATGAGCAGTTCTTC. Its protein product is CASSLMGPYNEQFF. The chain combines TRBV28 with TRBJ2-1; no definite D call. V was shortened by 2 bases and J by 4 bases, with 9 bases between the two germline ends. Germline CDR1 and CDR2: MDHEN and SYDVKM. The CDR3 extends over 14 amino acids.

CDR3 DNA sequence: TGTGCCACCTCTTCCCGCACCGGGGAGCTGTTTTTT. As protein: CATSSRTGELFF. The rearrangement joins TRBV15 to TRBJ2-2, with D unresolved. CDR1 is LNHNV and CDR2 is YYDKDF in the germline V gene (reference sequence). The CDR3 contains 12 residues. V gave up 8 bases and J gave up 4 bases, with 8 bases separating them.

The chain has TRBV6-5 and TRBJ1-2; D gene unclear. In germline, CDR1 is MNHEY, CDR2 SVGAGI. V was shortened by 2 bases and J by 4 bases, with 14 bases between the two germline ends. The CDR3 length is 15 residues. CDR3 protein: CASSYSVMNVYGYTF. The CDR3 coding sequence is TGTGCCAGCAGTTACAGCGTTATGAACGTCTATGGCTACACCTTC.

The chain carries TRBV7-8 and TRBJ2-1, with D maybe TRBD1 (6 bases). Trimming cost V 8 bases and J 3 bases, with 23 bases left between them. The CDR3 consists of 17 residues. In germline, CDR1 is SGHVS, CDR2 FQNEAQ. This CDR3 is CASRLQPRTAIYNEQFF. The CDR3 DNA reads as TGTGCCAGCCGACTTCAACCTCGGACAGCTATCTACAATGAGCAGTTCTTC. Using reference TRBV7-8 and TRBJ2-1 for the parts outside the CDR3, the full variable domain is GAGVSQSPRYKVAKRGQDVALRCDPISGHVSLFWYQQALGQGPEFLTYFQNEAQLDKSGLPSDRFFAERPEGSVSTLKIQRTQQEDSAVYLCASRLQPRTAIYNEQFFGPGTRLTVL.

The chain joins TRBV19 to TRBJ1-2; D not resolved. Germline CDR1 reads LNHDA; CDR2 reads SQIVND (reference sequence). The CDR3 has 14 residues. V was shortened by 1 base and J by 8 bases, with 14 bases between the two germline ends. CDR3 sequence reads: CASSIVHPGFGYTF. DNA of the CDR3: TGTGCCAGTAGTATAGTGCACCCCGGGTTCGGCTACACCTTC.

The V and J genes are TRBV11-2 and TRBJ2-1; D is uncertain. Germline V lookup: CDR1 SGHAT, CDR2 FQNNGV. The CDR3 spans 15 residues. The V end lost 2 bases, the J end lost 8 bases, and 16 bases lay between the germline ends. CDR3 nucleotide sequence: TGTGCCAGCAGCTTACTCTATTCCTTTCTCGATGAGCAGTTCTTC. Amino acid sequence: CASSLLYSFLDEQFF.

This chain joins TRBV28 and TRBJ2-1; a weak D match, TRBD1 (6 bases). The CDR3 totals 15 residues. V shed 10 bases and J shed 4 bases, with 20 bases lying between them. Germline-derived CDR1 and CDR2 are MDHEN and SYDVKM. CDR3 region: CATDRGTPKYNEQFF. The CDR3 DNA is TGTGCCACGGACCGAGGGACACCCAAGTACAATGAGCAGTTCTTC. The full variable domain, in which reference TRBV28 and TRBJ2-1 provide the parts outside the CDR3, is DVKVTQSSRYLVKRTGEKVFLECVQDMDHENMFWYRQDPGLGLRLIYFSYDVKMKEKGDIPEGYSVSREKKERFSLILESASTNQTSMYLCATDRGTPKYNEQFFGPGTRLTVL.

V is TRBV29-1 and J is TRBJ1-3; the D gene is possibly TRBD1 (5 bases). V shed 4 bases and J shed 0 bases, with 10 bases lying between them. Germline V gene sequence: CDR1 SQVTM, CDR2 ANQGSEA. This CDR3 spans 14 amino acids. This chain's CDR3 is CSVVVTVSGNTIYF. The DNA for the CDR3 is TGCAGCGTTGTTGTGACAGTCTCTGGAAACACCATATATTTT. The full variable domain, rest sourced from reference TRBV29-1 and TRBJ1-3, is SAVISQKPSRDICQRGTSLTIQCQVDSQVTMMFWYRQQPGQSLTLIATANQGSEATYESGFVIDKFPISRPNLTFSTLTVSNMSPEDSSIYLCSVVVTVSGNTIYFGEGSWLTVV.

V and J are TRBV11-2 and TRBJ2-2, with TRBD2 matching 11 bases. V gave up 1 base and J gave up 5 bases; unmatched junction bases: 0. The V gene's germline CDR1 is SGHAT and CDR2 FQNNGV. The CDR3 sequence is 15 residues long. DNA of the CDR3: TGTGCCAGCAGCTTAGGACTAGCGGGGACCGGGGAGCTGTTTTTT. This translates into CASSLGLAGTGELFF.

This rearrangement joins TRBV5-6 to TRBJ1-1; D is undetermined. The CDR3 is 16 residues long. Trimming left V 3 bases short and J 0 bases short, with 15 bases between. Germline CDR1 SGHDT, CDR2 YYEEEE. The CDR3 here is CASSSRTATLNTEAFF. CDR3 nucleotide sequence: TGTGCCAGCAGCTCTAGAACCGCAACCTTGAACACTGAAGCTTTCTTT.

The J gene is TRBJ1-2, the V gene TRBV14; no definite D call. CDR1 and CDR2 (germline): SGHDN, FVKESK. V was trimmed by 5 bases and J by 6 bases, leaving 19 bases between them. This CDR3 has 15 amino acids. CDR3 in amino acids: CASSIGQPLRHGYTF. CDR3 nucleotide sequence: TGTGCCAGCAGCATTGGGCAGCCCTTGCGTCATGGCTACACCTTC. The complete variable domain, with remaining parts taken from reference TRBV14 and TRBJ1-2, reads EAGVTQFPSHSVIEKGQTVTLRCDPISGHDNLYWYRRVMGKEIKFLLHFVKESKQDESGMPNNRFLAERTGGTYSTLKVQPAELEDSGVYFCASSIGQPLRHGYTFGSGTRLTVV.

The J gene is TRBJ1-4, the V gene TRBV5-1; D gene ambiguous. The CDR3 has 15 residues. V lost 0 bases to trimming and J lost 7 bases, with 13 bases between them. Germline loops: CDR1 SGHRS, CDR2 YFSETQ. Here the CDR3 reads CASSLGEGGPEKLFF. CDR3 sequence (DNA): TGCGCCAGCAGCTTGGGAGAGGGCGGACCTGAAAAACTGTTTTTT.